These 28 T cell receptor beta chains were all obtained from the same sample, sequenced in a study of blood T cells in healthy people across ages. A J-beta primer mix and a sample-barcoded 5' primer were used in a second PCR of about 7 to 12 cycles. TCRdb re-derived calls from the 5' RACE reads in MiXCR, one entry per CDR3 protein. Here the sample spans about 800,000 distinct CDR3 sequences, just under 25% being singletons. These data were also filed under a second study, of T cells of mothers and their children.

The specimen sequenced was blood. All receptors derive from a boy aged 10-17 years in good health.

The rearrangement uses TRBV6-1 and TRBJ2-4; 7 positions match TRBD2. With 4 bases clipped from V and 6 bases from J, the junction kept 9 bases outside the gene matches. Per the germline V gene, CDR1 is MNHNS and CDR2 is SASEGT. The CDR3 is 15 amino acids. CDR3 in amino acids: CASSVGGTTVNIQYF. CDR3 coding DNA: TGTGCCAGCAGTGTTGGCGGGACTACGGTAAACATTCAGTACTTC.

This clonotype appeared many times. The chain combines TRBV28 with TRBJ1-1; no firm D call. Germline V gives CDR1 MDHEN, CDR2 SYDVKM. V was trimmed by 3 bases and J by 1 base, leaving 3 bases between them. This CDR3 comprises 12 residues. CDR3 nucleotides: TGTGCCAGCAGTTTGCAGAACACTGAAGCTTTCTTT. Translating it yields CASSLQNTEAFF.

The rearrangement links TRBV20-1 to TRBJ2-1; a possible D gene is TRBD1 (7 bases). Germline V gene data show CDR1 as DFQATT and CDR2 as SNEGSKA (reference sequence). The CDR3 is 20 residues long. V lost 4 bases to trimming and J lost 0 bases, with 28 bases between them. CDR3 DNA: TGCAGTGCTAAAGACAGGGCGCCGCGACTAGTGGGGAGCTCCTACAATGAGCAGTTCTTC. This translates into CSAKDRAPRLVGSSYNEQFF.

In its sample, this clonotype was seen many times. The V gene is TRBV4-3, the J gene TRBJ2-3; TRBD2 matches 10 bases. J lost 3 bases, V lost 0 bases, and 9 bases had no gene match. Germline lookup yields CDR1 LGHNA and CDR2 YSLEER. This CDR3 has 18 residues. The CDR3: CASSQDSPSGSRTDTQYF. CDR3 coding DNA: TGCGCCAGCAGCCAAGATAGTCCTAGCGGGAGTAGGACAGATACGCAGTATTTT.

This clonotype has only a few counts. This chain connects TRBV27 to TRBJ1-4, with D possibly matching TRBD1 (5 bases). CDR1 and CDR2 (germline): MNHEY, SMNVEV (reference sequence). V lost 2 bases, J lost 8 bases, and 12 bases lay in between. The CDR3 covers 14 residues. The CDR3 loop reads CASSLGTRPEKLFF. DNA for the CDR3: TGTGCCAGCAGTTTAGGGACGCGCCCCGAAAAACTGTTTTTT.

This clonotype was counted a few times. This rearrangement joins TRBV10-3 to TRBJ2-5, with D tentatively TRBD1 or TRBD2 (5 bases each). TRBJ2-7 matches the DNA end more closely, so the J call is doubtful. The CDR3 length is 13 residues. From germline, CDR1 is ENHRY and CDR2 SYGVKD. CDR3 loop: CAISWDRYYEQYF. CDR3 DNA sequence: TGTGCCATCAGTTGGGACCGCTACTACGAGCAGTACTTC.

The J gene is TRBJ2-4, the V gene TRBV4-3, with no clear D. The CDR3 loop spans 16 amino acids. From germline, CDR1 is LGHNA and CDR2 YSLEER. Trimming removed 0 bases at V and 0 bases at J, with 9 bases between. CDR3 region: CASSQDLLLAKNIQYF. CDR3 in DNA: TGCGCCAGCAGCCAAGATCTCCTCCTAGCCAAAAACATTCAGTACTTC.

This clonotype was observed a few times. The chain has TRBV29-1 and TRBJ2-5; D remains unclear. The end of the DNA fits TRBJ2-1 better, so the J call may be wrong. Germline V lookup: CDR1 SQVTM, CDR2 ANQGSEA. The CDR3 is 16 residues long. CDR3 sequence reads: CSVEDLRATLYNEQFF. CDR3 in DNA: TGCAGCGTTGAAGATCTAAGGGCAACGCTCTACAATGAGCAGTTCTTC.

A few counts support this clonotype. The chain carries TRBV28 and TRBJ1-4, with D tentatively TRBD1 (6 bases). The V gene's germline CDR1 is MDHEN and CDR2 SYDVKM. The V end lost 4 bases, the J end lost 3 bases, and 15 bases lay between the germline ends. This CDR3 comprises 16 residues. The CDR3 protein is CASSSRGALANEKLFF. The CDR3 DNA reads TGTGCCAGCAGTTCAAGGGGGGCACTAGCTAATGAAAAACTGTTTTTT.

The chain employs TRBV24-1 and TRBJ2-2, with a weak D call TRBD2 (5 bases). The CDR3 runs to 19 residues. V was shortened by 3 bases and J by 1 base, with 20 bases between the two germline ends. From germline, CDR1 is KGHDR and CDR2 SFDVKD. CDR3 nucleotides: TGTGCCACCAGTGATCCCTGGAGGCTCGACGAGCAGAACACCGGGGAGCTGTTTTTT. Translating it yields CATSDPWRLDEQNTGELFF.

This clonotype showed up just a few times. This chain links TRBV5-1 with TRBJ1-1; D not certain. The CDR3 loop spans 14 amino acids. Germline CDR1 is SGHRS and CDR2 is YFSETQ. The V end lost 2 bases, the J end lost 1 base, and 9 bases lay between the germline ends. In nucleotides, the CDR3 is TGCGCCAGCAGCTTTCTGGTAGGGAACACTGAAGCTTTCTTT. The encoded protein is CASSFLVGNTEAFF.

Here the CDR3 reads CSVEMGYEAFF. CDR3 nucleotides: TGCAGCGTTGAGATGGGATATGAAGCTTTCTTT. The rearrangement joins TRBV29-1 to TRBJ1-1; D gene uncertain. The germline CDR1 and CDR2 sequences are SQVTM and ANQGSEA. V lost 3 bases and J 7 bases, leaving 9 bases between the germline ends. This CDR3 comprises 11 residues.

With respect to this clonotype: The junction departs from the called germline gene at one end, perhaps through a read error. V is TRBV28 and J is TRBJ2-1; 10 positions agree with TRBD2. The length of the CDR3 is 19 residues. The germline gives CDR1 MDHEN, CDR2 SYDVKM. Written as DNA, the CDR3 is TGTGCCAGCAGCCCAGGGGCACTAGCGGGGACTAGCTCCTACAATAAGCAGTTCTTC. This encodes CASSPGALAGTSSYNKQFF.

This clonotype was found a few times. The V call is TRBV18, the J call TRBJ1-5; TRBD1 matches 8 bases. CDR1 KGHSH and CDR2 LQKENI come from the germline V gene. CDR3 length: 16 residues. With V trimmed by 1 base and J by 6 bases, 8 bases remained unmatched. The CDR3 DNA follows: TGTGCCAGCTCACCACGGGACAGGCAGGGGAGTCAGCCCCAGCATTTT. It is translated as CASSPRDRQGSQPQHF.

J is TRBJ2-5 and V is TRBV10-3; perhaps TRBD1 as D (6 bases). The J call may be incorrect, as the DNA end agrees better with TRBJ2-1. CDR1 ENHRY and CDR2 SYGVKD come from the germline V gene. The CDR3 totals 14 residues. The DNA for the CDR3 is TGTGCCATCACCGGGACACAAAATGAGGATGAGCAGTTCTTC. Protein sequence: CAITGTQNEDEQFF.

CDR3 sequence reads: CASRSQYENTEAFF. In nucleotides, the CDR3 is TGTGCCAGCAGATCTCAATACGAGAACACTGAAGCTTTCTTT. This chain uses TRBV6-2 or TRBV6-3 with TRBJ1-1; D not resolved. The V and J ends lost 6 bases and 1 base respectively, with 12 bases between them. The germline gives CDR1 MNHEY, CDR2 SVGEGT. There are 14 residues in the CDR3.

The chain links TRBV7-3 to TRBJ1-1; perhaps TRBD1 as D (5 bases). The CDR3 is 17 amino acids. The germline V gene has CDR1 SGHTA and CDR2 FQGTGA. The V end lost 0 bases, the J end lost 2 bases, and 16 bases lay between the germline ends. CDR3 DNA: TGTGCCAGCAGCTTAACCGCCGTGGGGGTTCGTAACACTGAAGCTTTCTTT. Its translation is CASSLTAVGVRNTEAFF.

The chain joins TRBV12-3 or TRBV12-4 to TRBJ1-3; D gene uncertain. Between the trimmed V and J ends, which lost 6 bases and 3 bases, there was a span of 9 bases. The CDR3 extends over 13 amino acids. Written as DNA, the CDR3 is TGTGCCAGCAGGAGGGCCAATGGAAACACCATATATTTT. Its translation: CASRRANGNTIYF.

CDR3 sequence: CASSKARNEGYEQYF. CDR3 coding DNA: TGTGCCAGCAGCAAAGCGCGAAACGAGGGCTACGAGCAGTACTTC. This chain joins TRBV21-1 and TRBJ2-7; the table assigns TRBD2, which was not confirmed against the DNA. TRBV21-1 is an annotated pseudogene. This CDR3 is built from 15 residues.

The genes are TRBV20-1 and TRBJ2-2; the D gene is possibly TRBD1 (5 bases). V shed 1 base and J shed 0 bases, with 12 bases lying between them. This CDR3 region has 16 residues. Germline values: CDR1 DFQATT, CDR2 SNEGSKA (reference sequence). The CDR3 DNA reads TGCAGTGCTAGAGTGGCAGGGTGGACGAACACCGGGGAGCTGTTTTTT. This translates into CSARVAGWTNTGELFF.

This clonotype was detected only a few times. The chain has TRBV2 and TRBJ1-2; possibly TRBD1 for D (5 bases). The V gene's germline CDR1 is SNHLY and CDR2 FYNNEI. The CDR3 length is 15 residues. Trimming pared 7 bases from V and 2 bases from J, leaving 17 bases between. This chain's CDR3 is CASIPGQAANYGYTF. The DNA for the CDR3 is TGTGCCAGCATCCCGGGGCAGGCTGCGAACTATGGCTACACCTTC.

CDR3: CASIRGHSYEQYF. The DNA for the CDR3 is TGTGCCAGCATTAGGGGGCACTCCTACGAGCAGTACTTC. The J gene is TRBJ2-7, the V gene TRBV2; 7 bases map to TRBD1. Germline V lookup: CDR1 SNHLY, CDR2 FYNNEI. The junction had 3 bases not matched to a gene; V was cut back by 7 bases and J by 0 bases. The CDR3 is 13 amino acids. The complete variable domain, with remaining parts taken from reference TRBV2 and TRBJ2-7, reads EPEVTQTPSHQVTQMGQEVILRCVPISNHLYFYWYRQILGQKVEFLVSFYNNEISEKSEIFDDQFSVERPDGSNFTLKIRSTKLEDSAMYFCASIRGHSYEQYFGPGTRLTVT.

This chain connects TRBV20-1 to TRBJ2-1; D may correspond to TRBD1 or TRBD2 (5 bases each). V lost 3 bases and J 8 bases, leaving 17 bases between the germline ends. The germline CDR1 and CDR2 sequences are DFQATT and SNEGSKA (reference sequence). CDR3 size: 14 residues. The CDR3 reads CSARTGTPVHEQFF. CDR3 coding DNA: TGCAGTGCTAGGACCGGGACCCCCGTGCATGAGCAGTTCTTC.

The table lists this clonotype with a few counts. J is TRBJ1-1 and V is TRBV20-1; a weak D match, TRBD1 (6 bases). Per germline, CDR1 DFQATT and CDR2 SNEGSKA (reference sequence). The CDR3 contains 14 residues. V lost 7 bases and J 4 bases, leaving 19 bases between the germline ends. CDR3 nucleotide sequence: TGCAGTGTTCAACCGGGGGCGGTTAGCACTGAAGCTTTCTTT. This translates into CSVQPGAVSTEAFF.

This clonotype has more than one count but fewer than ten. The V gene is TRBV12-3 or TRBV12-4, the J gene TRBJ2-6; D tentatively fits TRBD1 or TRBD2 (5 bases each). The CDR3 sequence is 17 residues long. The V end lost 5 bases, the J end lost 2 bases, and 16 bases lay between the germline ends. Here the CDR3 reads CASSPPTGRPGANVLTF. DNA for the CDR3: TGTGCCAGCAGTCCCCCGACGGGGCGTCCTGGGGCCAACGTCCTGACTTTC.

This clonotype was detected only a few times. The rearrangement joins TRBV29-1 to TRBJ2-7; weak D call: TRBD1 (6 bases). This CDR3 spans 12 amino acids. CDR1 SQVTM and CDR2 ANQGSEA come from the germline V gene. Trimming removed 8 bases at V and 2 bases at J, with 13 bases between. The CDR3 loop is CSTLDSPYEQYF. CDR3 sequence (DNA): TGCAGCACCCTGGACAGTCCCTACGAGCAGTACTTC.

This clonotype was counted only a few times. The gene calls are TRBV9 and TRBJ2-7; D is perhaps TRBD2 (5 bases). The CDR3 extends over 13 amino acids. V was trimmed by 3 bases and J by 3 bases, leaving 10 bases between them. The V gene's germline CDR1 is SGDLS and CDR2 YYNGEE. CDR3: CASSGTSDYEQYF. In nucleotides, the CDR3 is TGTGCCAGCAGCGGGACTTCGGACTACGAGCAGTACTTC.

The table lists this clonotype with a few counts. The CDR3 loop reads CASSIRGGAGEETQYF. The CDR3 DNA sequence: TGTGCCAGCAGCATAAGGGGTGGGGCAGGAGAAGAGACCCAGTACTTC. The chain combines TRBV7-8 with TRBJ2-5; D possibly corresponds to TRBD1 (5 bases). Trimming took off 5 bases at V and 3 bases at J, with 19 bases between the two ends. This CDR3 has 16 amino acids. CDR1 SGHVS and CDR2 FQNEAQ come from the germline V gene.